A selection of T cell receptor beta chains follows, all from one sample in a study of blood T cell repertoires in COVID-19. Sequencing used immunoSEQ multiplex PCR; TCRdb keeps in-frame clones, though not all of them. The table lists more than 300,000 clones, roughly 86% of them singletons. The sequenced sample consisted of PBMCs or T cells enriched from blood (not recorded which). Every receptor here comes from a man aged 35-49 years in a cohort exposed to, infected with or recovered from COVID-19 (not recorded which). Both conserved end residues are part of each CDR3. The D gene is left open where the match is weak.

J,D,V,DNA,CDR3
TRBJ1-3,.,TRBV14,TGTGCCAGCAGCCAAGATCGGGGTACCTATACGAGCTCTGGAAACACCATATATTTT,CASSQDRGTYTSSGNTIYF
TRBJ2-5,TRBD2,TRBV5-1,TGCGCCAGCAGCCCCTGGACTAGCGGGAAATGGGAGACCCAGTACTTC,CASSPWTSGKWETQYF
TRBJ2-7,TRBD1,TRBV3-1/TRBV3-2,TGTGCCAGCAGCCAAGGATCGGGGACAGGTTACGAGCAGTACTTC,CASSQGSGTGYEQYF
TRBJ2-2,TRBD2,TRBV15,TGTGCCACCAGCAGAGATGTCTTTAGCGGGAGGGCCCGCACCGGGGAGCTGTTTTTT,CATSRDVFSGRARTGELFF
TRBJ2-5,TRBD2,TRBV2,TGTGCCAGCAGTGTACAGCTAGCGGGAGTGGGGACCCAGTACTTC,CASSVQLAGVGTQYF
TRBJ2-1,TRBD2,TRBV5-6,TGTGCCAGCAGCTTGTTTACTAGCGGGAGAGGAGAGCAGTTCTTC,CASSLFTSGRGEQFF
TRBJ1-5,.,TRBV5-4,TGTGCCAGCAGCTTGGACAGTGATCAGCCCCAGCATTTT,CASSLDSDQPQHF
TRBJ2-7,.,TRBV18,TGTGCCAGCTCACCCCAGGGTGGGAACGAGCAGTACTTC,CASSPQGGNEQYF
TRBJ2-7,TRBD1,TRBV5-1,TGCGCCAGCAGCTTGCGGGGGGACAGGGAACAGTACTTC,CASSLRGDREQYF
TRBJ2-7,.,TRBV7-3,TGTGCCAACTTGAGTCTTCGGTACGAGCAGTACTTC,CANLSLRYEQYF